Below, one T cell receptor beta chain is given with its context. The data derive from a study of blood T cell repertoires in COVID-19. Study-level background: In each case, the material was cDNA or gDNA derived from T cells, B-cell-depleted T cells, or PBMCs.

V was clipped by 5 bases and J by 4 bases, with 11 bases between them. The V gene's germline CDR1 is MDHEN and CDR2 SYDVKM. The CDR3 loop spans 13 amino acids. The assay was immunoSEQ multiplex PCR, and TCRdb's table has in-frame clones only and misses some. The profile covers about 300,000 clones, with roughly 87% appearing a single time and 2% to 3% taken by the ten largest. The TCR was taken from a man aged 18 to 30 with active or convalescent COVID-19. This chain joins TRBV28 and TRBJ1-2, with D maybe TRBD1 (5 bases). Material for sequencing was peripheral blood. CDR3 nucleotide sequence: TGTGCCAGCAGTCCGCAGGGTAGCTATGGCTACACCTTC. This encodes CASSPQGSYGYTF.